This entry describes one T cell receptor beta chain. Germline CDR1 reads SGHRS; CDR2 reads YFSETQ. The V and J ends lost 2 bases and 10 bases respectively, with 13 bases between them. This CDR3 spans 13 amino acids. The data stem from a study of T-cell reconstitution after alpha-beta-depleted transplantation in children. A TCRbeta library incorporating unique molecular identifiers was prepared. Each CDR3 protein gets one entry after TCRdb re-called the PCR reads with MiXCR. The profile shows fewer than 550,000 distinct CDR3 sequences, roughly 15% of them singletons. This receptor was obtained from a boy younger than two who had a stem cell transplant for Wiskott-Aldrich syndrome, so the T cells may come from the graft donor. Sequences were derived from PBMCs, mostly from graft donor cells, sampled 360 days after TCRalphabeta/CD19-depleted stem cell transplant. The rearrangement links TRBV5-1 to TRBJ1-5; weak D call: TRBD1 (6 bases). CDR3 in amino acids: CASSFRRGHPQHF. The CDR3 coding sequence is TGCGCCAGCAGCTTCCGACGGGGACATCCCCAGCATTTT.